A selection of T cell receptor beta chains follows, all from one sample in a study of beta chain features in type 1 diabetes. Clones were sequenced by immunoSEQ multiplex PCR, and TCRdb holds only the in-frame ones, with some missing. This table has about 300,000 clones, roughly 14% appearing once. The specimen sequenced was naive CD4+ T cells from blood. The receptors originated from a woman aged 18-30 years with type 1 diabetes. The CDR3 runs from the conserved cysteine through the conserved F or W. D genes are given only for firm matches. Some rows have no size entry. The others give once, few or many, or a class for an expanded clone.

J: TRBJ2-1; size: few; D: TRBD1; V: TRBV7-9; CDR3: CASSRTGSNEQFF; DNA: TGTGCCAGCAGCCGGACAGGGAGTAATGAGCAGTTCTTC
J: TRBJ2-5; size: -; D: TRBD1; V: TRBV10-3; CDR3: CATTGGEETQYF; DNA: TGTGCCACGACAGGGGGGGAAGAGACCCAGTACTTC
J: TRBJ2-3; size: few; D: TRBD2; V: TRBV6-1; CDR3: CASSGLAGFSTDTQYF; DNA: TGTGCCAGCAGTGGACTAGCGGGATTTTCCACAGATACGCAGTATTTT
J: TRBJ2-1; size: few; D: TRBD1; V: TRBV28; CDR3: CASRGAGGIDEQFF; DNA: TGTGCCAGCAGGGGGGCAGGGGGCATCGATGAGCAGTTCTTC
J: TRBJ1-5; size: few; D: -; V: TRBV27; CDR3: CASSLSQGNQPQHF; DNA: TGTGCCAGCAGTTTATCGCAGGGGAATCAGCCCCAGCATTTT
J: TRBJ2-1; size: -; D: TRBD2; V: TRBV28; CDR3: CASSSQPTSDGYNEQFF; DNA: TGTGCCAGCAGTTCCCAACCGACTAGCGACGGGTACAATGAGCAGTTCTTC
J: TRBJ2-1; size: few; D: TRBD1; V: TRBV18; CDR3: CASSQTGLGYNEQFF; DNA: TGTGCCAGCTCACAGACAGGGCTTGGCTACAATGAGCAGTTCTTC
J: TRBJ1-2; size: few; D: TRBD1; V: TRBV7-2; CDR3: CASSSYRGSSNYGYTF; DNA: TGTGCCAGCAGCTCCTACAGGGGGTCGTCGAACTATGGCTACACCTTC
J: TRBJ2-2; size: -; D: TRBD2; V: TRBV7-2; CDR3: CASSFTAGLNTGELFF; DNA: TGTGCCAGCAGCTTTACAGCGGGATTGAACACCGGGGAGCTGTTTTTT
J: TRBJ2-1; size: -; D: -; V: TRBV29-1; CDR3: CSYEVGNEQFF; DNA: TGCAGTTACGAGGTCGGTAATGAGCAGTTCTTC
J: TRBJ2-1; size: -; D: TRBD2; V: TRBV5-1; CDR3: CASSQTSGSRYNEQFF; DNA: TGCGCCAGCAGCCAAACTAGCGGGTCGCGGTACAATGAGCAGTTCTTC
J: TRBJ1-1; size: few; D: -; V: TRBV27; CDR3: CASSTRQAKNTEAFF; DNA: TGTGCCAGCAGTACCCGACAGGCCAAGAACACTGAAGCTTTCTTT
J: TRBJ2-1; size: -; D: -; V: TRBV9; CDR3: CASSVGLTSYNEQFF; DNA: TGTGCCAGCAGCGTAGGGTTGACTTCTTACAATGAGCAGTTCTTC
J: TRBJ2-2; size: few; D: -; V: TRBV27; CDR3: CASSFQWNTGELFF; DNA: TGTGCCAGCAGTTTTCAGTGGAACACCGGGGAGCTGTTTTTT
J: TRBJ1-2; size: few; D: TRBD1; V: TRBV6-5; CDR3: CASRETGVYGYTF; DNA: TGTGCCAGCAGGGAGACAGGGGTCTATGGCTACACCTTC
J: TRBJ2-3; size: few; D: TRBD2; V: TRBV7-2; CDR3: CASSLTSGDTQYF; DNA: TGTGCCAGCAGCTTAACTAGCGGCGATACGCAGTATTTT
J: TRBJ1-5; size: few; D: -; V: TRBV30; CDR3: CAWSVQGNQPQHF; DNA: TGTGCCTGGAGTGTTCAGGGCAATCAGCCCCAGCATTTT
J: TRBJ2-1; size: -; D: TRBD1; V: TRBV30; CDR3: CASTKTGTAFYNEQFF; DNA: TGTGCTTCTACCAAAACCGGGACAGCATTCTACAATGAGCAGTTCTTC
J: TRBJ2-1; size: -; D: -; V: TRBV11-2; CDR3: CASSVGLNNEQFF; DNA: TGTGCCAGCAGTGTGGGACTCAACAATGAGCAGTTCTTC
J: TRBJ2-1; size: few; D: TRBD2; V: TRBV9; CDR3: CASSVEASGSNEQFF; DNA: TGTGCCAGCAGCGTAGAGGCTAGCGGGAGCAATGAGCAGTTCTTC
J: TRBJ2-5; size: few; D: -; V: TRBV19; CDR3: CASSNSDQETQYF; DNA: TGTGCCAGTAGTAATAGCGATCAAGAGACCCAGTACTTC
J: TRBJ2-3; size: -; D: -; V: TRBV5-1; CDR3: CASSLTSYSTQYF; DNA: TGCGCCAGCAGCTTGACTAGCTACTCGACGCAGTATTTT
J: TRBJ2-1; size: -; D: -; V: TRBV6-6; CDR3: CASSFERSREQFF; DNA: TGTGCCAGCAGTTTTGAGAGGAGTCGGGAGCAGTTCTTC